Listed here is a single TCR beta chain. What it recognizes is unknown. This record comes from a study of CD8+ T cells in alopecia areata. Across the whole study: Severity in treated patients was scored by percentage of scalp area affected. Overall study results and limits: An increase in clonality over normal scalp was evident in lesional scalp, especially alopecia totalis/universalis. The study found that many expanded lesional clones persisted in scalp and blood during tofacitinib.

Treatment defined: oral pan-JAK inhibitor, 5-10 mg twice daily. Patients with alopecia areata provided lesional scalp punch biopsies as well as peripheral blood. The V gene end was trimmed by 0 bases and the J gene end by 0 bases; junction bases not matched to a gene: 8. The CDR3 totals 18 residues. Germline-derived CDR1 and CDR2 are LGHNA and YSLEER. Sequencing used cDNA as its template, made by extracting RNA and reverse transcribing it. Profiling relied on immunoSEQ multiplex PCR, and the TCRdb table lists in-frame clones only, not all of them. The sample consists of hundreds of thousands of clones, just over 65% of them appearing once.

This chain connects TRBV4-3 to TRBJ2-7, with TRBD2 matching over 10 bases. The clonotype comes from a human donor with alopecia areata. Sample: CD4+ T cells sorted from blood, taken at approximately week 45, from a patient treated with tofacitinib. The CDR3, as DNA: TGCGCCAGCAGCCAAGAGGCTAGCGGGGGACCCAACTCCTACGAGCAGTACTTC. Amino acid sequence: CASSQEASGGPNSYEQYF.